Listed below are T cell receptor beta chains from one sample, sequenced in a study of blood T cells in healthy people across ages. TCRdb passed the 5' RACE reads through MiXCR, listing each CDR3 protein once. The repertoire consists of over 700,000 distinct CDR3 sequences, with approximately 55% occurring once and the leading ten covering about 42%. Sequencing was performed on blood. The source of these receptors is an older man in good health. Each CDR3 is given with its conserved first and last residue. The D gene is left open where the match is weak. Expanded clones get a size class; other rows say once, few or many, or leave the size out.

TGCAGTGCTAGTACGTTAGCGGGAGGTACAAGCGAGCAGTACTTC	CSASTLAGGTSEQYF	-	TRBV20-1	TRBJ2-7	TRBD2
TGTGCCAGCAGACCACCCAGCGTACCCCACAGATACGCGTATTTT	CASRPPSVPHRYAYF	-	TRBV12-3/TRBV12-4	TRBJ2-3	-
TGTGCCATCAGCGGGGCTCGCAATTCACCCCTCCACTTT	CAISGARNSPLHF	-	TRBV10-3	TRBJ1-6	-
TGCAGTGCTGGAGGAGGGGATGAGCAGTTCTTC	CSAGGGDEQFF	once	TRBV20-1	TRBJ2-1	-
TGTGCCAGCAGCCCGGGACATGGATCCGGACAGCCCCAGCATTTT	CASSPGHGSGQPQHF	few	TRBV7-3	TRBJ1-5	-
TGTGCCACCAGTCTTGGGGGGCCGCGGGAGACCCAGTACTTC	CATSLGGPRETQYF	few	TRBV24-1	TRBJ2-5	-
TGTGCCAGCAGCTTAACTCCGAGCGGGAGGGCCATCAGATACGCGTATTTT	CASSLTPSGRAIRYAYF	-	TRBV7-9	TRBJ2-3	TRBD2
TGTGCCAGCAGCTTAGTGATGGCCCCCGGTAGGGCCCAGTACTTC	CASSLVMAPGRAQYF	-	TRBV7-9	TRBJ2-5	-
TGCAGTGTCGAGGGACCGGGGACTAGCGGGAGAGAGACCCAGTACTTC	CSVEGPGTSGRETQYF	-	TRBV20-1	TRBJ2-5	TRBD2
TGCGCCAGCCGCTTACGCGGGGGGATGAACACTGAAGCTTTCTTT	CASRLRGGMNTEAFF	few	TRBV5-1	TRBJ1-1	-
TGCGCCAGCAGCCTGGACCCCGCGCGGGAGCTGTTTTTT	CASSLDPARELFF	-	TRBV5-1	TRBJ2-2	-
TGTGCCAGCAGTCTGAGTAGCGGACCCTACAATGAGCAGTACTTC	CASSLSSGPYNEQYF	once	TRBV6-1	TRBJ2-7	-
TGTGCCATCAGTGGCGGCCAGGGGAATTCACCCCTCCACTTT	CAISGGQGNSPLHF	-	TRBV10-3	TRBJ1-6	-
TGCAGTGCTGGTGGGCTGCGGGAGTTAAGAACAGATACGCAGTATTTT	CSAGGLRELRTDTQYF	-	TRBV20-1	TRBJ2-3	TRBD2